The next 25 T cell receptor beta chains were all read from a single sample in a study of cytomegalovirus exposure and HLA in healthy donors. PCR amplification relied on 60 Vbeta primers (plus 13 Jbeta primers). Produced via immunoSEQ multiplex PCR; TCRdb's table is partial and in-frame only. The sample shows some 180,000 clones, over 80% of them seen only once. What was sequenced was PBMCs. The receptor set was obtained from a man between 35 and 55 years old in good health and CMV-seronegative.

This rearrangement joins TRBV5-6 to TRBJ2-6; 8 positions agree with TRBD2. Looked up from germline, CDR1 is SGHDT and CDR2 is YYEEEE. Unmatched junction bases numbered 5, after V lost 3 bases and J lost 6 bases. The CDR3 consists of 15 residues. CDR3 sequence reads: CASSWRGAEANVLTF. The CDR3, as DNA: TGTGCCAGCAGCTGGCGGGGGGCTGAGGCCAACGTCCTGACTTTC.

The genes are TRBV7-2 and TRBJ1-5, with 7 positions matching TRBD1. Trimming at V came to 5 bases and at J to 2 bases, leaving 9 bases not matched to a gene. The CDR3 totals 16 residues. CDR1 SGHTA and CDR2 FQGNSA come from the germline V gene. The CDR3 region has the DNA TGTGCCAGCAGCCTGAGTGGGACAGCTGGCAATCAGCCCCAGCATTTT. Its protein product is CASSLSGTAGNQPQHF.

This chain connects TRBV28 to TRBJ2-3; TRBD1 might be the D (5 bases). CDR3 length: 16 amino acids. Germline V gene data show CDR1 as MDHEN and CDR2 as SYDVKM. Trimming shortened V by 8 bases and J by 0 bases, and 18 bases separated the two germline ends. As DNA, the CDR3 is TGTGCCAGCGGGGTGCGTATTGGACAAAGCACAGATACGCAGTATTTT. Amino acids: CASGVRIGQSTDTQYF.

The chain links TRBV27 to TRBJ2-5; 12 nucleotides line up with TRBD2. Germline trimming cut 3 bases from V and 5 bases from J; bases unmatched to any gene: 13. There are 18 residues in the CDR3. CDR1 and CDR2 (germline): MNHEY, SMNVEV (reference sequence). The CDR3 reads CASSFSLRTSGVGETQYF. For the CDR3, the DNA is TGTGCCAGCAGTTTCTCTCTCCGGACTAGCGGGGTCGGGGAGACCCAGTACTTC.

The chain combines TRBV5-6 with TRBJ1-5; a weak D match, TRBD1 (5 bases). V was shortened by 4 bases and J by 6 bases, with 8 bases between the two germline ends. This CDR3 spans 12 amino acids. Germline lookup yields CDR1 SGHDT and CDR2 YYEEEE. CDR3 nucleotides: TGTGCCAGCAGCCCGGGGGTTCAGCCCCAGCATTTT. Protein sequence: CASSPGVQPQHF.

This clone was observed a single time. V is TRBV5-1 and J is TRBJ2-3; 9 nucleotides agree with TRBD2. From germline, CDR1 is SGHRS and CDR2 YFSETQ. J gave up 1 base and V 1 base, and 10 bases lay outside the gene matches. CDR3 size: 18 residues. CDR3 in amino acids: CASSLFLEERGGTDTQYF. The CDR3 nucleotides are TGCGCCAGCAGCTTGTTCCTAGAGGAGCGGGGGGGCACAGATACGCAGTATTTT.

The chain is built from TRBV14 and TRBJ1-2; no reliable D call. The CDR3 is 12 residues long. V was pared by 2 bases and J by 8 bases, with 9 bases between. Germline-derived CDR1 and CDR2 are SGHDN and FVKESK. This CDR3 reads CASSQRRWGYTF. The DNA for the CDR3 is TGTGCCAGCAGCCAACGCAGATGGGGCTACACCTTC.

The chain has TRBV7-8 and TRBJ2-1; TRBD1 aligns across 7 bases. V trimming: 4 bases; J trimming: 3 bases; junction bases outside the gene matches: 18. CDR3 size: 19 residues. The V gene's germline CDR1 is SGHVS and CDR2 FQNEAQ. Here the CDR3 DNA reads TGTGCCAGCAGCTATCAACCTACCGTTCGACAGGGCTACTACAATGAGCAGTTCTTC. As protein: CASSYQPTVRQGYYNEQFF.

The chain uses TRBV5-6 and TRBJ2-7; 13 bases are shared with TRBD2. From germline, CDR1 is SGHDT and CDR2 YYEEEE. CDR3 length equals 15 residues. V dropped 3 bases and J dropped 5; count of bases not matched to a gene: 5. CDR3: CASSWTSGSSHEQYF. The CDR3 DNA is TGTGCCAGCAGCTGGACTAGCGGGAGTTCCCACGAGCAGTACTTC.

This clone was counted between two and nine times. CDR3 nucleotides: TGTGCCAGCAGCTTAGCTAGCGGGGGGTTCAGCACAGATACGCAGTATTTT. It is translated as CASSLASGGFSTDTQYF. This chain uses TRBV7-2 with TRBJ2-3; 10 bases are a match to TRBD2. V was pared by 0 bases and J by 0 bases, with 3 bases of the junction left unmatched. The CDR3 sequence is 17 residues long. Germline V gene sequence: CDR1 SGHTA, CDR2 FQGNSA.

The chain links TRBV28 to TRBJ2-1; 8 bases match TRBD2. This CDR3 comprises 14 residues. CDR1 and CDR2 from the germline V gene are MDHEN and SYDVKM. The trim removed 5 bases at V and 10 bases at J, leaving 10 bases unmatched. CDR3 DNA sequence: TGTGCCAGCAGTACCCCCGGGACTAGGAGAGAGCAGTTCTTC. Translated: CASSTPGTRREQFF. Combining the CDR3 with reference TRBV28 and TRBJ2-1 gives the whole variable domain DVKVTQSSRYLVKRTGEKVFLECVQDMDHENMFWYRQDPGLGLRLIYFSYDVKMKEKGDIPEGYSVSREKKERFSLILESASTNQTSMYLCASSTPGTRREQFFGPGTRLTVL.

The V and J genes are TRBV5-1 and TRBJ1-2; no clear D gene. The CDR3 length is 18 residues. CDR1 and CDR2 (germline): SGHRS, YFSETQ. Trimming stripped 0 bases from V and 5 bases from J, with 23 bases between. The CDR3 region has the DNA TGCGCCAGCAGCTTGGATGGGCGGGCTGGTGTAGACGGTTATGGCTACACCTTC. It is translated as CASSLDGRAGVDGYGYTF.

The chain joins TRBV7-2 to TRBJ1-5; D not resolved. V lost 5 bases and J lost 7, with 12 bases in between. From germline, CDR1 is SGHTA and CDR2 FQGNSA. This CDR3 has 13 amino acids. The CDR3 region has the DNA TGTGCCAGCAGCGCCGGGAAGGGACAGCCCCAGCATTTT. Residues: CASSAGKGQPQHF.

This clone was seen just once. The V call is TRBV7-2, the J call TRBJ1-4; D is perhaps TRBD1 (6 bases). The V and J ends lost 4 bases and 2 bases respectively, with 11 bases between them. Per germline, CDR1 SGHTA and CDR2 FQGNSA. The CDR3 has 15 amino acids. The CDR3 sequence: CASSSEGGTNEKLFF. CDR3 sequence (DNA): TGTGCCAGCAGCTCCGAGGGGGGGACTAATGAAAAACTGTTTTTT.

The chain carries TRBV9 and TRBJ1-1, with 7 bases fitting TRBD1. V lost 3 bases to trimming and J lost 0 bases; unmatched junction nucleotides: 5. Germline lookup yields CDR1 SGDLS and CDR2 YYNGEE. This CDR3 has 15 amino acids. The CDR3 DNA reads TGTGCCAGCAGCGAGGGGACAGCCGTGAACACTGAAGCTTTCTTT. Protein product: CASSEGTAVNTEAFF.

This chain uses TRBV6-5 with TRBJ2-5; 10 nucleotides align to TRBD2. The length of the CDR3 is 16 residues. V shed 2 bases and J 1 base; nucleotides not matched to a gene: 4. Germline CDR1 is MNHEY and CDR2 is SVGAGI. CDR3 nucleotides: TGTGCCAGCAGTTACGTACTAGCGGGACGCCAAGAGACCCAGTACTTC. This codes for CASSYVLAGRQETQYF.

The V call is TRBV9, the J call TRBJ2-7, with D hard to call. Germline lookup yields CDR1 SGDLS and CDR2 YYNGEE. The CDR3 is 14 residues long. The germline V and J ends were trimmed by 2 bases and 0 bases, with 9 bases remaining between them. CDR3 amino acids: CASSVSVGSYEQYF. The CDR3 nucleotides read TGTGCCAGCAGCGTCAGCGTAGGCTCCTACGAGCAGTACTTC.

This clone was counted once. V and J are TRBV21-1 and TRBJ2-7; the D call in the table, TRBD2, was not verified against the DNA. TRBV21-1 is a recognized pseudogene. This CDR3 has 17 residues. CDR3 amino acids: CASSKCAGPFSSYEQYF. The DNA of the CDR3 is TGTGCCAGCAGCAAATGTGCGGGACCTTTCTCCTCCTACGAGCAGTACTTC.

The chain couples TRBV6-5 to TRBJ2-2; 10 bases match TRBD2. V trimming: 6 bases; J trimming: 3 bases; junction bases outside the gene matches: 4. Looked up from germline, CDR1 is MNHEY and CDR2 is SVGAGI. The CDR3 runs to 15 residues. The CDR3 DNA reads as TGTGCCAGCAGACGGACTAGCGGACACACCGGGGAGCTGTTTTTT. It encodes CASRRTSGHTGELFF.

The chain uses TRBV4-1 and TRBJ2-7; 9 bases line up with TRBD1. Germline V gene sequence: CDR1 MGHRA, CDR2 YSYEKL. This CDR3 has 15 residues. With V trimmed by 4 bases and J by 5 bases, 9 bases remained unmatched. CDR3 loop: CASSLDRGYIDEQYF. DNA of the CDR3: TGCGCCAGCAGCCTGGACAGGGGATATATCGACGAGCAGTACTTC.

This clone was picked up one time. V gene TRBV18 combines with J gene TRBJ2-1; D may be TRBD1 (6 bases). This CDR3 region has 14 residues. The ends were cut back, 3 bases at V and 7 bases at J, with 13 bases in the middle. Germline loops: CDR1 KGHSH, CDR2 LQKENI. CDR3 amino acids: CASSPEARGNEQFF. CDR3 nucleotides: TGTGCCAGCTCACCGGAGGCGAGGGGGAATGAGCAGTTCTTC.

The genes are TRBV7-2 and TRBJ2-7; perhaps TRBD2 as D (6 bases). Trimming stripped 2 bases from V and 2 bases from J, with 10 bases between. Germline values: CDR1 SGHTA, CDR2 FQGNSA. The CDR3 runs 14 residues. CDR3 protein: CASSLREVPYEQYF. CDR3 coding DNA: TGTGCCAGCAGCTTAAGGGAGGTCCCCTACGAGCAGTACTTC. The whole variable domain, filled in from reference TRBV7-2 and TRBJ2-7, reads GAGVSQSPSNKVTEKGKDVELRCDPISGHTALYWYRQSLGQGLEFLIYFQGNSAPDKSGLPSDRFSAERTGGSVSTLTIQRTQQEDSAVYLCASSLREVPYEQYFGPGTRLTVT.

This clone was counted once. The chain links TRBV7-2 to TRBJ2-1, with a tentative D call TRBD2 (5 bases). CDR1 is SGHTA and CDR2 is FQGNSA in the germline V gene. Trimming pared 5 bases from V and 2 bases from J, leaving 10 bases between. This CDR3 has 14 residues. CDR3 DNA sequence: TGTGCCAGCAGCACCGGAGGTGCCTACAATGAGCAGTTCTTC. It is translated as CASSTGGAYNEQFF.

This rearrangement joins TRBV5-1 to TRBJ2-3, with 10 bases aligning to TRBD2. CDR3 length: 15 amino acids. CDR1 is SGHRS, CDR2 YFSETQ, per germline. V lost 5 bases, J lost 4 bases, and 7 bases stayed unmatched. CDR3 amino acids: CASRRALAGADTQYF. CDR3 nucleotide sequence: TGCGCCAGCAGACGGGCCCTAGCGGGAGCAGATACGCAGTATTTT.

The V and J genes are TRBV6-1 and TRBJ2-5; D not resolved. Trimming shortened V by 7 bases and J by 2 bases, and 11 bases separated the two germline ends. Per germline, CDR1 MNHNS and CDR2 SASEGT. CDR3 size: 13 residues. The CDR3 nucleotides read TGTGCCAGCACTCCGGGTACTCAAGAGACCCAGTACTTC. Its protein product is CASTPGTQETQYF.